The 3 T cell receptor beta chains given below trace back to one sample, sequenced in a study of blood T cells in healthy people across ages. A J-beta primer mix and a sample-barcoded 5' primer were used in a second PCR of roughly 6 to 12 cycles. In TCRdb, the 5' RACE reads were re-called with MiXCR into one record per CDR3 protein. The sample yields more than 1,000,000 distinct CDR3 sequences, 25% seen once. In addition, the sample was reused for a study of T cells of mothers and their children.

The sample consisted of blood. Receptors originate from a girl aged 2 to 10 in good health.

This clonotype has only a few counts. The chain has TRBV6-5 and TRBJ1-1; D call uncertain. The CDR3 is 16 amino acids. Trimming took off 3 bases at V and 4 bases at J, with 18 bases between the two ends. Per the germline V gene, CDR1 is MNHEY and CDR2 is SVGAGI. CDR3 loop: CASSYGPSASGTEAFF. The CDR3 DNA sequence: TGTGCCAGCAGTTATGGCCCTAGCGCGTCGGGCACTGAAGCTTTCTTT.

This chain uses TRBV12-3 or TRBV12-4 with TRBJ1-2; D perhaps matches TRBD1 (5 bases). Trimming shortened V by 2 bases and J by 7 bases, and 14 bases separated the two germline ends. The CDR3 runs to 14 residues. The CDR3 bases are TGTGCCAGCAGTTTAAGGCACCAGGGCCGTGGCTACACCTTC. Encoded protein: CASSLRHQGRGYTF.

This clonotype was observed once. V is TRBV6-2 or TRBV6-3 and J is TRBJ2-1; D is unclear. Looked up from germline, CDR1 is MNHEY and CDR2 is SVGEGT. Between the trimmed V and J ends, which lost 0 bases and 7 bases, there was a span of 16 bases. The CDR3 extends over 16 amino acids. The CDR3 nucleotides read TGTGCCAGCAGTTACTCGATTGTGAGCCCGGTGAATGAGCAGTTCTTC. This sequence encodes CASSYSIVSPVNEQFF.